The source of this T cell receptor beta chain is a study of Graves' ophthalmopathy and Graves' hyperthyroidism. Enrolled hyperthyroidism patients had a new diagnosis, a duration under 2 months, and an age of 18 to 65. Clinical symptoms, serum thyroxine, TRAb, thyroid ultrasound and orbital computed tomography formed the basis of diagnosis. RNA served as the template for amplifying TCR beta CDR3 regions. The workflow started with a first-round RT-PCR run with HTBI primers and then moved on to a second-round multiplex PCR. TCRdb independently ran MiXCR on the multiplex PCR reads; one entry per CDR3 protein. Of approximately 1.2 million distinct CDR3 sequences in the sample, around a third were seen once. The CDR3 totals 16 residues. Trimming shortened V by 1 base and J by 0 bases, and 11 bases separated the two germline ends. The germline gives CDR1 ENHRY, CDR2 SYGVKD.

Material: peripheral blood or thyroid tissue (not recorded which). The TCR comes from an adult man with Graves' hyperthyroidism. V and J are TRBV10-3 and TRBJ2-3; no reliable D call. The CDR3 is CAISELEWASTDTQYF. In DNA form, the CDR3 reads TGTGCCATCAGTGAGTTGGAATGGGCTAGCACAGATACGCAGTATTTT.